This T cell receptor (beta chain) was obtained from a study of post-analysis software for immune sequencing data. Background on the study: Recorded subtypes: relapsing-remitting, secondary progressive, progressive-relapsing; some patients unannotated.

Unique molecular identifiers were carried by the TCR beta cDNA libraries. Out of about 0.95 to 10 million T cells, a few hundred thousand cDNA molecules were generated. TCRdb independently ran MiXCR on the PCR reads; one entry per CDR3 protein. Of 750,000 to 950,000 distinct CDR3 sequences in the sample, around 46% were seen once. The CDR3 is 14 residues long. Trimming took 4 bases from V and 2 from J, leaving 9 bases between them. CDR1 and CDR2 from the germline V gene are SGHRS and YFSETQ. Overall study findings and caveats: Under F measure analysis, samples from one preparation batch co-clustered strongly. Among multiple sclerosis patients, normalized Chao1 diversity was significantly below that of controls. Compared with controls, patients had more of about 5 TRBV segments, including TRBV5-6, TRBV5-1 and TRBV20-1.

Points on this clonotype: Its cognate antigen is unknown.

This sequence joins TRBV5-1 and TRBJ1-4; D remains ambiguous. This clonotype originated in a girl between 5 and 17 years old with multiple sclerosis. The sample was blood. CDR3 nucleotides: TGCGCCAGCAGCCCCTCCTTGACTAATGAAAAACTGTTTTTT. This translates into CASSPSLTNEKLFF.